This T cell receptor beta chain derives from a study of cytomegalovirus exposure and HLA in healthy donors. This CDR3 contains 12 residues. Unmatched junction bases numbered 1, after V lost 0 bases and J lost 7 bases. CDR1 and CDR2 (germline): SGDLS, YYNGEE. PCR involved 60 Vbeta and 13 Jbeta primers. The method was immunoSEQ multiplex PCR; TCRdb's version includes in-frame clones alone and lacks a portion of them. The data show 200,000 to 300,000 clones, 82% seen once. Sequencing input: PBMCs. The sequence came from a middle-aged woman in good health and CMV-seropositive. The chain is built from TRBV9 and TRBJ2-7; 7 bases agree with TRBD2. In DNA, the CDR3 is TGTGCCAGCAGCGTAGGGGAGGGAGAGCAGTACTTC. Residues: CASSVGEGEQYF.